This record covers a single TCR beta chain. The source of the sample is a study of T cells in narcolepsy. The repertoire was sequenced with immunoSEQ multiplex PCR; TCRdb's copy has only in-frame clones and lacks some. The repertoire holds about 30,000 clones, with less than 90% as singletons. Sample: memory (CD45RA-) CD4+ T cells from blood. The receptor's source is a human donor in good health.

CDR3 loop: CASSLYFQGPPDTQYF. The CDR3 DNA reads TGTGCCAGCAGCTTGTATTTCCAGGGGCCCCCAGATACGCAGTATTTT. This chain uses TRBV5-6 with TRBJ2-3; perhaps TRBD1 as D (6 bases). Per the germline V gene, CDR1 is SGHDT and CDR2 is YYEEEE. The CDR3 has 16 amino acids. Trimming left V 1 base short and J 4 bases short, with 16 bases between.